This TCR beta chain was obtained from a study of T cell repertoires in cytomegalovirus infection (dated by TCRdb to the late 2010s). Background on the whole study: Because public TCR beta signatures pointed to carriage of CMV infection together with the matching HLA type, the HLA type of each donor mattered for the analysis.

Sequencer: Illumina HiSeq 1500. TCRdb cleaned the public reads at Q25 with fastp, built clones with MiXCR and kept in-frame beta chains. For every CDR3 protein sequence, its rows merge into one entry that carries the most common genes and DNA. The sample table holds about 740,000 distinct CDR3 sequences, of which 35% to 40% were seen once. The ten biggest clones cover roughly 2.8% of the sample. Broad study findings and their caveats: In both this cohort and an independent roughly 400-donor cohort, the cumulative frequency of public TCR beta family members distinguished carriers of CMV infection plus the relevant HLA type. The ex vivo response was dominated by HLA-C-restricted CMV-specific TCR beta clonotypes, and the single most frequent clonotype in two of eight donors was supplied by these HLA-C-restricted clonotypes.

Concerning this clonotype itself: Its binding antigen is unknown. Mismatch with germline at one junction end may stem from a read error.

Sequences were obtained from PBMCs. The TCR sequence derives from a human donor in good health (CMV status not recorded). Some clones in this sample may be carry-over from other donors' samples.

In nucleotide form, the sequence is TGTTCCAGCAGCCAAGACTCTGAGCAGTTCTTC. This codes for CSSSQDSEQFF. This receptor chain uses TRBV7-3 and TRBJ2-1; no D segment can be confidently identified. According to the germline V gene, CDR1 reads SGHTA and CDR2 reads FQGTGA. Spanning cysteine to phenylalanine, the CDR3 consists of 11 amino acids. The entry retains the CDR3 DNA only, 33 bases that are in frame from base 1.